What follows is one T cell receptor beta chain and its context. Its antigen is unknown. Healthy Russian Caucasian donors spanned ages 6 to 90 years. This specimen belongs to a study of blood T cells in healthy people across ages. About the study: With template switching, about one barcoded beta molecule was captured per two T cells. General study results and limits: Per-million-T-cell TCR beta diversity fell roughly linearly with age.

A second 7 to 11 cycle PCR used barcoded and J-beta primers. Each cDNA molecule received a tag from a template-switch adaptor that had 12 random nucleotides. MiXCR was run by TCRdb on the 5' RACE reads, yielding one entry per CDR3 protein. The profile covers about 1,000,000 distinct CDR3 sequences, with 45% appearing a single time and under 20% taken by the ten largest. CDR1 MNHEY and CDR2 SVGEGT come from the germline V gene. This CDR3 comprises 14 residues. This chain uses TRBV6-2 or TRBV6-3 with TRBJ2-5, with a possible D match to TRBD2 (6 bases). The J call is uncertain, as TRBJ2-7 better fits the DNA end. The sequencing input was blood. The clonotype originates from a woman between 55 and 75 years old in good health. The CDR3 spells CASDGSFLGGEQYF. The DNA for the CDR3 is TGTGCCAGCGACGGGAGCTTCCTGGGAGGCGAGCAGTACTTC.